A single sample gave rise to the 23 T cell receptor beta chains below, sequenced in a study of beta chain features in type 1 diabetes. All of the isolated RNA was reverse transcribed, so expressed TCRB transcripts were sequenced. Sequenced by immunoSEQ multiplex PCR; TCRdb stores in-frame clones only, minus some. The top ten hold around 0.65% of the sample, which has 150,000 or so clones, 9% to 10% seen once. Sequencing was performed on central memory CD4+ T cells from blood. These TCRs come from a woman in her 40s in good health.

The chain combines TRBV28 with TRBJ2-7; 7 positions match TRBD2. CDR1 is MDHEN and CDR2 is SYDVKM in the germline V gene. The trim removed 5 bases at V and 3 bases at J, leaving 7 bases unmatched. CDR3 length: 14 residues. Written as DNA, the CDR3 is TGTGCCAGCAGTCTGGGGGGGGATTTCTACGAGCAGTACTTC. Amino acids: CASSLGGDFYEQYF.

Concerning this clone itself: A read error may produce the germline difference seen at one junction end. The V gene is TRBV7-7, the J gene TRBJ2-5, with a possible D match to TRBD2 (5 bases). CDR3 length equals 16 residues. Germline V lookup: CDR1 SSHAT, CDR2 FNYEAQ (reference sequence). CDR3 protein: CASSLRQPGIKETQYF. In nucleotides, the CDR3 is TGTGCTAGCAGCTTACGGCAGCCGGGAATTAAAGAGACCCAGTACTTC.

This clone was observed a few times. The J gene is TRBJ1-2, the V gene TRBV5-1; no definite D call. The length of the CDR3 is 11 residues. CDR1 is SGHRS and CDR2 is YFSETQ in the germline V gene. V was cut by 5 bases and J by 8 bases, with 10 bases left in between. The CDR3 DNA reads as TGCGCCAGCAGATCACAGAGAGGCTACACCTTC. As protein: CASRSQRGYTF.

This chain's CDR3 is CASSLGEASYEQYF. As DNA, the CDR3 is TGTGCCAGCAGCTTAGGTGAAGCCTCCTACGAGCAGTACTTC. This sequence joins TRBV7-2 and TRBJ2-7; D is unresolved. This CDR3 has 14 residues. V was clipped by 1 base and J by 0 bases, with 7 bases between them. CDR1 and CDR2 from the germline V gene are SGHTA and FQGNSA.

This chain uses TRBV27 with TRBJ2-5; TRBD1 matches at 9 bases. The CDR3 is 14 amino acids. The germline V gene has CDR1 MNHEY and CDR2 SMNVEV (reference sequence). Trimming at V came to 5 bases and at J to 9 bases, leaving 10 bases not matched to a gene. The CDR3 DNA is TGTGCCAGCAGTCCCCTGGACAGGGGAGAAGCCCAGTACTTC. As protein: CASSPLDRGEAQYF.

This clone has at least ten counts. This chain's CDR3 is CASSPAPSGANVLTF. In nucleotides, the CDR3 is TGTGCCAGCTCACCAGCGCCCTCCGGGGCCAACGTCCTGACTTTC. This chain connects TRBV18 to TRBJ2-6; D ambiguous. V lost 2 bases to trimming and J lost 4 bases, with 9 bases between them. Looked up from germline, CDR1 is KGHSH and CDR2 is LQKENI. CDR3 length equals 15 residues.

This clone was detected many times. The chain joins TRBV18 to TRBJ2-7; D is possibly TRBD2 (6 bases). Per the germline V gene, CDR1 is KGHSH and CDR2 is LQKENI. The CDR3 length is 11 residues. V shed 4 bases and J shed 5 bases, with 6 bases lying between them. CDR3 region: CASSRGDEQYF. CDR3 nucleotides: TGTGCCAGCTCACGGGGGGACGAGCAGTACTTC.

This chain links TRBV5-1 with TRBJ2-1; 12 bases are shared with TRBD1. The CDR3 extends over 15 amino acids. With V trimmed by 4 bases and J by 7 bases, 6 bases remained unmatched. The germline V gene has CDR1 SGHRS and CDR2 YFSETQ. Written as DNA, the CDR3 is TGCGCCAGCAGCCCCGGGACAGGGGGCAGGAATGAGCAGTTCTTC. It codes for CASSPGTGGRNEQFF.

V usage is TRBV6-5 and J usage is TRBJ2-7; 9 bases align to TRBD2. Germline V gene data show CDR1 as MNHEY and CDR2 as SVGAGI. The length of the CDR3 is 12 residues. In DNA form, the CDR3 reads TGTGCTGCGGCTAGCGGGGCCTACGAGCAGTACTTC. Protein product: CAAASGAYEQYF.

This clone showed up just a few times. The chain joins TRBV7-9 to TRBJ2-4; TRBD1 matches 10 bases. This CDR3 region has 14 residues. Germline V gives CDR1 SEHNR, CDR2 FQNEAQ (reference sequence). V was clipped by 5 bases and J by 7 bases; unmatched bases: 5. The CDR3 nucleotides read TGTGCCAGCAGCCCAGGACAGGGGGTGAACATTCAGTACTTC. Translated, it gives CASSPGQGVNIQYF.

This chain joins TRBV11-2 and TRBJ1-5; 7 bases fit TRBD1. The CDR3 has 13 amino acids. Unmatched junction bases numbered 12, after V lost 4 bases and J lost 15 bases. CDR1 and CDR2 (germline): SGHAT, FQNNGV. The CDR3 nucleotides are TGTGCCAGCAGCTCCACCGGGACAGCCACCTTGCATTTT. It is translated as CASSSTGTATLHF.

The V call is TRBV7-6, the J call TRBJ2-5, with 10 positions matching TRBD1. There are 17 residues in the CDR3. J lost 5 bases, V lost 3 bases, and 12 bases had no gene match. Per the germline V gene, CDR1 is SGHVS and CDR2 is FNYEAQ. CDR3 sequence reads: CASSLRPGQGHGETQYF. DNA for the CDR3: TGTGCCAGCAGCTTGAGGCCGGGACAGGGGCATGGGGAGACCCAGTACTTC.

This clone was counted between two and nine times. CDR3 nucleotides: TGTGCCAGCAGTGAAGCGGGCTTTTCCCCACAATACAATGAGCAGTTCTTC. It is translated as CASSEAGFSPQYNEQFF. The chain employs TRBV6-1 and TRBJ2-1; no reliable D call. Germline V gene data show CDR1 as MNHNS and CDR2 as SASEGT. The CDR3 has 17 residues. Trimming removed 0 bases from V and 4 bases from J, with 16 bases in between.

This clone was counted only a few times. This chain links TRBV5-1 with TRBJ1-1; D may be TRBD1 (5 bases). V gave up 0 bases and J gave up 0 bases, with 18 bases separating them. The CDR3 extends over 18 amino acids. Germline V CDR1 and CDR2: SGHRS, YFSETQ. The CDR3: CASSLAWGALRMNTEAFF. As DNA, the CDR3 is TGCGCCAGCAGCTTGGCGTGGGGCGCATTGAGGATGAACACTGAAGCTTTCTTT. Complete variable domain (other parts from reference TRBV5-1 and TRBJ1-1): KAGVTQTPRYLIKTRGQQVTLSCSPISGHRSVSWYQQTPGQGLQFLFEYFSETQRNKGNFPGRFSGRQFSNSRSEMNVSTLELGDSALYLCASSLAWGALRMNTEAFFGQGTRLTVV.

V gene TRBV7-2 combines with J gene TRBJ2-5; tentatively, D is TRBD2 (7 bases). In germline, CDR1 is SGHTA, CDR2 FQGNSA. V was trimmed by 0 bases and J by 5 bases, leaving 13 bases between them. CDR3 length: 15 amino acids. The CDR3 is CASSLAGGPGETQYF. CDR3 nucleotides: TGTGCCAGCAGCTTAGCGGGGGGGCCTGGGGAGACCCAGTACTTC. The whole variable domain, remainder taken from reference TRBV7-2 and TRBJ2-5, is GAGVSQSPSNKVTEKGKDVELRCDPISGHTALYWYRQSLGQGLEFLIYFQGNSAPDKSGLPSDRFSAERTGGSVSTLTIQRTQQEDSAVYLCASSLAGGPGETQYFGPGTRLLVL.

The chain links TRBV14 to TRBJ1-6, with D perhaps matching TRBD1 (5 bases). Germline V gives CDR1 SGHDN, CDR2 FVKESK. The germline V and J ends were trimmed by 2 bases and 6 bases, with 11 bases remaining between them. The CDR3 spans 15 residues. The CDR3 here is CASSQIGQGNSPLHF. In nucleotides, the CDR3 is TGTGCCAGCAGCCAAATCGGGCAGGGTAATTCACCCCTCCACTTT.

In this sample, this clone turned up a few times. The rearrangement joins TRBV2 to TRBJ2-3, with D possibly being TRBD1 (6 bases). Germline CDR1 and CDR2: SNHLY and FYNNEI. This CDR3 is built from 16 residues. V was pared by 3 bases and J by 0 bases, with 13 bases between. In nucleotides, the CDR3 is TGTGCCAGCAGTGACCTCGCAGGGGTCAGCACAGATACGCAGTATTTT. Its translation: CASSDLAGVSTDTQYF.

The V call is TRBV7-2, the J call TRBJ2-7; perhaps TRBD1 as D (5 bases). With 4 bases removed from V and 7 bases from J, the gap between germline ends came to 11 bases. CDR1 is SGHTA, CDR2 FQGNSA, per germline. The CDR3 runs to 12 residues. The CDR3 is CASSSQTVEQYF. CDR3 coding DNA: TGTGCCAGCAGCTCCCAGACAGTTGAGCAGTACTTC.

The chain links TRBV7-9 to TRBJ2-1; 7 nucleotides align to TRBD2. The germline V gene encodes CDR1 SEHNR and CDR2 FQNEAQ (reference sequence). The CDR3 spans 15 residues. V gave up 8 bases and J gave up 6 bases; unmatched junction bases: 13. CDR3 sequence: CASAQGTSVLNEQFF. CDR3 in DNA: TGTGCCAGCGCCCAGGGTACTAGCGTCCTCAATGAGCAGTTCTTC.

This rearrangement joins TRBV29-1 to TRBJ1-1; tentatively, D is TRBD1 (6 bases). Germline V gene lookup returns CDR1 SQVTM and CDR2 ANQGSEA. Trimming left V 6 bases short and J 3 bases short, with 8 bases between. This CDR3 is built from 11 residues. The DNA of the CDR3 is TGCAGCGTCTACAGGGACACTGAAGCTTTCTTT. This translates into CSVYRDTEAFF.

This rearrangement joins TRBV29-1 to TRBJ1-1; TRBD1 might be the D (5 bases). This CDR3 comprises 14 residues. Germline V lookup: CDR1 SQVTM, CDR2 ANQGSEA. V was pared by 6 bases and J by 3 bases, with 17 bases between. For the CDR3, the DNA is TGCAGCGTCGCGACGGGGCGGGGGTACACTGAAGCTTTCTTT. Translation gives CSVATGRGYTEAFF.

The chain is built from TRBV19 and TRBJ2-7; D is possibly TRBD2 (5 bases). The V end lost 8 bases, the J end lost 3 bases, and 17 bases lay between the germline ends. CDR1 is LNHDA, CDR2 SQIVND, per germline (reference sequence). The CDR3 covers 14 residues. For the CDR3, the DNA is TGTGCCAGTCGTACGCCGGGGATCAGCTACGAGCAGTACTTC. Amino acids: CASRTPGISYEQYF.

The rearrangement links TRBV5-6 to TRBJ2-3, with 10 bases that match TRBD2. This CDR3 spans 17 amino acids. Per the germline V gene, CDR1 is SGHDT and CDR2 is YYEEEE. The ends lost 2 bases at V and 4 bases at J; junction bases unmatched: 10. CDR3 sequence reads: CASSFPQAGGPADTQYF. CDR3 sequence (DNA): TGTGCCAGCAGCTTCCCTCAAGCGGGGGGGCCTGCAGATACGCAGTATTTT.